This T cell receptor beta chain was profiled in a study of blood T cell repertoires in COVID-19. Study information: Whether acute or convalescent, the COVID-19 samples came from the United States, Italy and Spain. PBMCs, B-cell-depleted T cells, or T cells provided the cDNA or gDNA that made up the material.

Original analysis: Estimates of nucleated cell counts were drawn from the amplification of reference gene primers. Libraries were prepared by immunoSEQ multiplex PCR; TCRdb keeps only in-frame clonotypes and omits some of them. V, J and clone size are taken as reported in that table, and D and trimming were inferred from the DNA itself. The data hold around 94,000 clones, with nearly 90% observed a single time. The germline V gene encodes CDR1 SGHTA and CDR2 FQGNSA. Deletions cut 4 bases from V and 0 bases from J, with 16 bases between. The CDR3 runs 18 residues. Source material: peripheral blood. This TCR was recovered from a man in his fifties or sixties with active COVID-19. This chain links TRBV7-2 with TRBJ2-6; D unresolved. The CDR3 nucleotides read TGTGCCAGCAGCTCCCAGGCCAGTTCCTACTCTGGGGCCAACGTCCTGACTTTC. This gives the protein CASSSQASSYSGANVLTF.